Listed below are T cell receptor beta chains from one sample, sequenced in a study of early T cells in non-severe SARS-CoV-2 infection. TCRdb passed the 5' RACE reads through MiXCR, listing each CDR3 protein once. The table has tens of thousands of distinct CDR3 sequences, almost 4.5% seen once. Sequencing used whole blood. Receptors originate from an adult who was a healthcare worker with PCR-confirmed SARS-CoV-2 infection or an uninfected control (not recorded which). CDR3s include the opening cysteine and the closing phenylalanine or tryptophan. Each record gives: CDR3 protein, CDR3 DNA, D gene, clone size, V gene, J gene. A D gene is named only where the DNA matches it firmly. Size tells how often a clone was seen (once, few, many) or the class of an expanded clone, and some rows leave it out.

CDR3: CASSPTDRVDQPQHF; DNA: TGTGCCAGCAGCCCGACGGACAGGGTGGATCAGCCCCAGCATTTT; D: TRBD1; size: few; V: TRBV3-1; J: TRBJ1-5
CDR3: CASSHGQGNTEAFF; DNA: TGCGCCAGCAGCCATGGACAGGGGAACACTGAAGCTTTCTTT; D: TRBD1; size: many; V: TRBV5-1; J: TRBJ1-1
CDR3: CASSLASMPKETQYF; DNA: TGCGCCAGCAGCCTGGCCTCAATGCCTAAAGAGACCCAGTACTTC; D: -; size: many; V: TRBV10-1; J: TRBJ2-5
CDR3: CASSLQWDEQFF; DNA: TGTGCCAGCAGCTTACAATGGGATGAGCAGTTCTTC; D: -; size: many; V: TRBV7-2; J: TRBJ2-1
CDR3: CASKDRAYNEQFF; DNA: TGTGCCAGCAAGGACAGGGCCTACAATGAGCAGTTCTTC; D: TRBD1; size: many; V: TRBV27; J: TRBJ2-1
CDR3: CASSPMGTTNYGYTF; DNA: TGTGCCAGCTCACCAATGGGGACTACTAACTACGGCTACACCTTC; D: -; size: many; V: TRBV18; J: TRBJ1-2
CDR3: CASNPGLRIRDRGRKGTDTQYF; DNA: TGTGCCAGTAACCCGGGGCTCCGAATCCGGGACAGGGGACGGAAGGGAACAGATACGCAGTATTTT; D: TRBD1; size: -; V: TRBV19; J: TRBJ2-3
CDR3: CASGRDTGQETQYF; DNA: TGTGCCAGCGGACGGGACACCGGGCAAGAGACCCAGTACTTC; D: -; size: many; V: TRBV2; J: TRBJ2-5
CDR3: CASSLGPGRETQYF; DNA: TGTGCCAGCAGCCTGGGCCCGGGGAGGGAGACCCAGTACTTC; D: -; size: few; V: TRBV5-5; J: TRBJ2-5
CDR3: CASSQDIRGIIQYF; DNA: TGTGCCAGCAGCCAAGATATTAGGGGTATTATTCAGTACTTC; D: -; size: medium-sized; V: TRBV3-1; J: TRBJ2-4
CDR3: CASSTRQEPDTQYF; DNA: TGTGCCAGCAGTACCCGACAGGAACCAGATACGCAGTATTTT; D: -; size: few; V: TRBV12-3/TRBV12-4; J: TRBJ2-3
CDR3: CASSQAGGFTEAFF; DNA: TGCGCCAGCAGCCAAGCAGGGGGCTTCACTGAAGCTTTCTTT; D: TRBD1; size: many; V: TRBV4-1; J: TRBJ1-1
CDR3: CASSYGPTTTYEQYF; DNA: TGTGCCAGCAGTTACGGTCCTACAACCACCTACGAGCAGTACTTC; D: -; size: few; V: TRBV6-5; J: TRBJ2-7
CDR3: CASSLGGADEQYF; DNA: TGTGCCAGCAGCTTAGGAGGGGCTGATGAGCAGTACTTC; D: -; size: many; V: TRBV7-9; J: TRBJ2-7
CDR3: CASSSGTGGYNEQFF; DNA: TGTGCCAGCAGCTCCGGGACAGGGGGTTACAATGAGCAGTTCTTC; D: TRBD1; size: -; V: TRBV7-2; J: TRBJ2-1
CDR3: CASSLDRALSYNEQFF; DNA: TGCGCCAGCAGCTTAGACAGGGCCCTAAGCTACAATGAGCAGTTCTTC; D: TRBD1; size: few; V: TRBV5-1; J: TRBJ2-1
CDR3: CASIVLPGGNYGYTF; DNA: TGTGCCAGCATCGTGCTTCCTGGGGGGAACTATGGCTACACCTTC; D: -; size: many; V: TRBV6-1; J: TRBJ1-2
CDR3: CASSPNRNLNTGELFF; DNA: TGTGCCAGCTCACCTAACAGGAACCTTAACACCGGGGAGCTGTTTTTT; D: -; size: many; V: TRBV18; J: TRBJ2-2
CDR3: CAWSGDWVKDEQFF; DNA: TGTGCCTGGAGTGGGGACTGGGTTAAGGATGAGCAGTTCTTC; D: -; size: few; V: TRBV30; J: TRBJ2-1
CDR3: CASSEGSVTYEQYF; DNA: TGTGCCAGCAGTGAGGGGTCGGTTACCTACGAGCAGTACTTC; D: -; size: many; V: TRBV9; J: TRBJ2-7
CDR3: CASSLGGQKLYGYTF; DNA: TGTGCCAGCAGCTTGGGTGGACAGAAACTCTATGGCTACACCTTC; D: -; size: few; V: TRBV7-9; J: TRBJ1-2
CDR3: CASSDAGRGHHSGNTIYF; DNA: TGTGCCAGCAGTGACGCCGGACGTGGTCACCACTCTGGAAACACCATATATTTT; D: -; size: many; V: TRBV2; J: TRBJ1-3
CDR3: CASSLGKAGESSYNEQFF; DNA: TGTGCCAGCAGCTTAGGTAAAGCAGGGGAATCCTCCTACAATGAGCAGTTCTTC; D: -; size: many; V: TRBV11-3; J: TRBJ2-1
CDR3: CASSDRQPGHSPYGYTF; DNA: TGTGCCAGCAGTGACCGGCAACCGGGACATAGTCCCTATGGCTACACCTTC; D: -; size: many; V: TRBV6-6; J: TRBJ1-2
CDR3: CASTPQARATEAFF; DNA: TGTGCCAGCACCCCTCAGGCCAGGGCCACTGAAGCTTTCTTT; D: -; size: many; V: TRBV7-9; J: TRBJ1-1
CDR3: CASSGQGVSGGYTF; DNA: TGTGCCAGCAGCGGACAGGGCGTTTCCGGCGGCTACACCTTC; D: TRBD1; size: many; V: TRBV28; J: TRBJ1-2
CDR3: CASSQMSGNTIYF; DNA: TGTGCCAGCAGCCAAATGTCCGGAAACACCATATATTTT; D: -; size: -; V: TRBV3-1; J: TRBJ1-3
CDR3: CATSDSGPNVLTF; DNA: TGTGCCACCAGTGACTCTGGGCCCAACGTCCTGACTTTC; D: -; size: medium-sized; V: TRBV24-1; J: TRBJ2-6
CDR3: CASSLSGGNTIYF; DNA: TGTGCCAGCAGCTTAAGTGGGGGAAACACCATATATTTT; D: -; size: -; V: TRBV7-9; J: TRBJ1-3